A single sample is the source of the 23 T cell receptor beta chains below, sequenced in a study of beta chain features in type 1 diabetes. Expressed TCRB transcripts were sequenced because the isolated RNA had all been reverse transcribed beforehand. Clones were read by immunoSEQ multiplex PCR, and TCRdb kept only the in-frame ones, dropping some. The sample carries roughly 610,000 clones, about 16% recorded once. Sequencing was done on a sample of naive CD4+ T cells from blood. These receptor sequences come from a man aged 18 to 35 in good health.

This clone was seen more than once but under ten times. This chain connects TRBV14 to TRBJ1-2; tentatively, D is TRBD1 (5 bases). CDR1 is SGHDN and CDR2 is FVKESK in the germline V gene. V gave up 4 bases and J gave up 8 bases, with 17 bases separating them. The CDR3 has 14 amino acids. CDR3 loop: CASSPRQFSEGYTF. In nucleotides, the CDR3 is TGTGCCAGCAGCCCGAGACAGTTTTCAGAGGGCTACACCTTC. Full variable domain (missing parts from reference TRBV14 and TRBJ1-2): EAGVTQFPSHSVIEKGQTVTLRCDPISGHDNLYWYRRVMGKEIKFLLHFVKESKQDESGMPNNRFLAERTGGTYSTLKVQPAELEDSGVYFCASSPRQFSEGYTFGSGTRLTVV.

The chain has TRBV2 and TRBJ1-1, with D possibly TRBD1 on 5 matching bases. V shed 7 bases and J shed 10 bases, with 13 bases lying between them. Germline V CDR1 and CDR2: SNHLY, FYNNEI. This CDR3 comprises 11 residues. For the CDR3, the DNA is TGTGCCAGCATTGGGACGGGGGTAGCTTTCTTT. Its protein is CASIGTGVAFF.

This clone was counted between two and nine times. V gene TRBV7-2 combines with J gene TRBJ1-5, with D possibly TRBD1 on 5 matching bases. The CDR3 loop spans 15 amino acids. Germline CDR1 SGHTA, CDR2 FQGNSA. The germline V and J ends were trimmed by 3 bases and 3 bases, with 12 bases remaining between them. The CDR3 DNA reads TGTGCCAGCAGCTTGGGCCAGGGTTACAATCAGCCCCAGCATTTT. Protein product: CASSLGQGYNQPQHF.

The chain employs TRBV13 and TRBJ1-5, with D uncertain. Trimming shortened V by 2 bases and J by 5 bases, and 4 bases separated the two germline ends. The CDR3 extends over 12 amino acids. Germline CDR1 reads PRHDT; CDR2 reads FYEKMQ (reference sequence). CDR3 nucleotides: TGTGCCAGCAGCTTACTTCATCAGCCCCAGCATTTT. Residues: CASSLLHQPQHF.

The table lists this clone with a few counts. This chain connects TRBV10-3 to TRBJ2-2, with TRBD1 matching over 9 bases. J lost 0 bases, V lost 7 bases, and 3 bases had no gene match. Per the germline V gene, CDR1 is ENHRY and CDR2 is SYGVKD. The CDR3 runs 15 residues. The CDR3 is CAITTGGPNTGELFF. The CDR3 region has the DNA TGTGCCATCACGACAGGGGGGCCGAACACCGGGGAGCTGTTTTTT.

The rearrangement uses TRBV29-1 and TRBJ1-1; D is unclear. This CDR3 comprises 12 residues. V was pared by 4 bases and J by 5 bases, with 11 bases between. CDR1 and CDR2 (germline): SQVTM, ANQGSEA. The CDR3 spells CSVAGRWTEAFF. In DNA form, the CDR3 reads TGCAGCGTTGCCGGACGCTGGACTGAAGCTTTCTTT.

This clone has just a few counts. The CDR3 DNA sequence: TGTGCCAGCGCAACCTCTGGAGATACGCAGTATTTT. This gives the protein CASATSGDTQYF. The rearrangement joins TRBV28 to TRBJ2-3, with D uncertain. CDR3 length equals 12 residues. Trimming stripped 8 bases from V and 5 bases from J, with 11 bases between. Germline V gene sequence: CDR1 MDHEN, CDR2 SYDVKM.

Only a few counts were recorded for this clone. This chain uses TRBV27 with TRBJ2-6; 7 nucleotides line up with TRBD1. CDR1 and CDR2 (germline): MNHEY, SMNVEV (reference sequence). The CDR3 is made up of 16 amino acids. Trimming cost V 5 bases and J 3 bases; bases outside gene matches: 7. CDR3 nucleotide sequence: TGTGCCAGCAGTATACAAACAGGGGTTGGGGCCAACGTCCTGACTTTC. It specifies CASSIQTGVGANVLTF.

This clone turned up a few times. The chain is built from TRBV2 and TRBJ1-4; D is unclear. The V gene's germline CDR1 is SNHLY and CDR2 FYNNEI. V lost 4 bases, J lost 8 bases, and 20 bases lay in between. The length of the CDR3 is 16 residues. The DNA of the CDR3 is TGTGCCAGCAGTGGGGCCGAACAAGGGCGTCGGGAAAAACTGTTTTTT. Translated, it gives CASSGAEQGRREKLFF.

The J gene is TRBJ2-7, the V gene TRBV23-1; 10 bases match TRBD1. Being an ORF, TRBV23-1 has a function that is uncertain. Losses at the gene ends were 6 bases for V and 4 bases for J; bases not matched to a gene: 3. The CDR3 is 13 residues long. The CDR3 DNA is TGCGCCAGCAGGACAGGGGGCAGGTACGAGCAGTACTTC. It is translated as CASRTGGRYEQYF.

This clone was seen a handful of times. The CDR3 protein is CASSQVGGEQYF. The CDR3 nucleotides are TGTGCCAGCAGCCAGGTCGGCGGAGAGCAGTACTTC. The chain is built from TRBV7-9 and TRBJ2-7; D gene unclear. The V end was cut by 5 bases, the J end by 7 bases, with 12 bases between. The CDR3 runs to 12 residues. The V gene's germline CDR1 is SEHNR and CDR2 FQNEAQ (reference sequence).

The chain links TRBV19 to TRBJ2-7; a possible D gene is TRBD1 (6 bases). V was pared by 2 bases and J by 6 bases, with 11 bases between. This CDR3 spans 13 amino acids. Germline CDR1 LNHDA, CDR2 SQIVND (reference sequence). Here the CDR3 DNA reads TGTGCCAGTAGTATACAGGGGACCTGCGAGCAGTACTTC. It codes for CASSIQGTCEQYF.

This clone was counted a single time. The CDR3 is CASSQGLVAGGYEQYF. Here the CDR3 DNA reads TGCGCCAGCAGCCAAGGCCTGGTAGCGGGGGGATACGAGCAGTACTTC. The chain carries TRBV4-3 and TRBJ2-7; TRBD2 matches at 10 bases. Losses at the gene ends were 1 base for V and 4 bases for J; bases not matched to a gene: 7. The CDR3 length is 16 residues. Germline V lookup: CDR1 LGHNA, CDR2 YSLEER.

In its sample, this clone was seen a few times. CDR3 amino acids: CASSPRGLAASYEQYF. The CDR3 nucleotides are TGTGCCAGCAGCCCCCGGGGGCTAGCGGCCTCCTACGAGCAGTACTTC. The V gene is TRBV7-8, the J gene TRBJ2-7, with D possibly TRBD2 on 7 matching bases. CDR1 is SGHVS and CDR2 is FQNEAQ in the germline V gene. CDR3 size: 16 residues. Between the trimmed V and J ends, which lost 5 bases and 0 bases, there was a span of 17 bases.

The sample holds a few counts of this clone. This chain joins TRBV10-3 and TRBJ2-4, with TRBD2 matching over 10 bases. The junction had 11 bases not matched to a gene; V was cut back by 6 bases and J by 6 bases. The CDR3 spans 16 residues. Per the germline V gene, CDR1 is ENHRY and CDR2 is SYGVKD. DNA for the CDR3: TGTGCCATCAGGGCCGGGAGCGGGAGGGCCGGAAACATTCAGTACTTC. This encodes CAIRAGSGRAGNIQYF.

This chain links TRBV28 with TRBJ1-1; the D gene is possibly TRBD1 (5 bases). Trimming stripped 2 bases from V and 10 bases from J, with 11 bases between. The CDR3 contains 12 residues. Germline CDR1 and CDR2: MDHEN and SYDVKM. CDR3 nucleotides: TGTGCCAGCAGTTTACGGGGACCAGGAGCTTTCTTT. Amino acids: CASSLRGPGAFF.

For this clone: At one end, the junction sequence differs from germline, possibly due to a read error. The J gene is TRBJ2-3, the V gene TRBV14, with a weak D call TRBD2 (6 bases). This CDR3 spans 16 amino acids. Germline V gene data show CDR1 as SGHDN and CDR2 as FVKESK. The CDR3 sequence is CASSPQERTITDAQYF. CDR3 bases: TGTGCCAGCAGCCCCCAGGAGAGGACTATCACAGATGCGCAGTATTTT.

This clone was found a few times. V is TRBV19 and J is TRBJ2-7, with D maybe TRBD2 (5 bases). This CDR3 has 13 amino acids. V was cut by 6 bases and J by 2 bases, with 11 bases left in between. CDR1 is LNHDA and CDR2 is SQIVND in the germline V gene (reference sequence). DNA for the CDR3: TGTGCCAGTAGGCCCCGGGGTACCTACGAGCAGTACTTC. It codes for CASRPRGTYEQYF.

The CDR3 DNA reads as TGTGCCAGCAGTGAATCGTGGGGGGACAACACTGAAGCTTTCTTT. Translation gives CASSESWGDNTEAFF. This rearrangement joins TRBV25-1 to TRBJ1-1, with D tentatively TRBD1 (5 bases). Trimming removed 1 base from V and 2 bases from J, with 11 bases in between. Germline-derived CDR1 and CDR2 are MGHDK and SYGVNS. The CDR3 is made up of 15 amino acids.

This clone was detected ten times or more. The same CDR3 can be traced to other DNA sequences in this sample. The J gene is TRBJ2-1, the V gene TRBV18; no clear D. V lost 3 bases and J lost 8, with 5 bases in between. There are 11 residues in the CDR3. CDR1 KGHSH and CDR2 LQKENI come from the germline V gene. This CDR3 reads CASSPGYEQFF. The CDR3 bases are TGTGCCAGCTCACCGGGCTATGAGCAGTTCTTC.

This clone was counted a few times. Other DNA sequences in this sample translate to the same CDR3. This chain connects TRBV7-2 to TRBJ2-3, with D unclear. The CDR3 runs 12 residues. CDR1 and CDR2 (germline): SGHTA, FQGNSA. With 5 bases removed from V and 2 bases from J, the gap between germline ends came to 5 bases. CDR3 bases: TGTGCCAGCAGCCGGATCACAGATACGCAGTATTTT. Translated, it gives CASSRITDTQYF.

The chain links TRBV7-3 to TRBJ1-1; D ambiguous. Trimming shortened V by 6 bases and J by 7 bases, and 12 bases separated the two germline ends. CDR3 size: 12 residues. CDR1 and CDR2 from the germline V gene are SGHTA and FQGTGA. CDR3 bases: TGTGCCAGCAGGTTACAAGGGAGTGAAGCTTTCTTT. Its protein product is CASRLQGSEAFF.

This clone came up a few times. The chain joins TRBV5-1 to TRBJ2-3, with D hard to call. Germline V gene sequence: CDR1 SGHRS, CDR2 YFSETQ. This CDR3 is 16 amino acids long. Between the trimmed V and J ends, which lost 0 bases and 2 bases, there was a span of 13 bases. The CDR3 sequence: CASSLGLPELTDTQYF. In DNA, the CDR3 is TGCGCCAGCAGCTTGGGTCTGCCGGAACTCACAGATACGCAGTATTTT.